This record looks at one T cell receptor beta chain sequence and its context. CDR3 length equals 14 residues. V gave up 7 bases and J gave up 5 bases; unmatched junction bases: 8. CDR1 and CDR2 (germline): SNHLY, FYNNEI. The data are from a study of CD8+ T cells in alopecia areata. Study-level information: The drug, oral tofacitinib, was given to treated patients at 5 to 10 mg twice daily.

The treatment is: oral pan-JAK inhibitor, 5-10 mg twice daily. Collected material from alopecia areata patients comprised lesional scalp punch biopsies and peripheral blood. Extraction of RNA preceded its reverse transcription into cDNA, which served as the sequencing template. Repertoires were generated with immunoSEQ multiplex PCR, while TCRdb's copy carries only in-frame clones and drops some. The sample shows 95,000 to 150,000 clones, approximately 60% of them seen only once. The material sequenced was CD4+ T cells sorted from blood, taken at week 4, from a patient treated with tofacitinib. The source is a human donor with alopecia areata. This rearrangement joins TRBV2 to TRBJ1-1; 9 bases align to TRBD1. This CDR3 reads CASTSDRGLTEAFF. As DNA, the CDR3 is TGTGCCAGCACTTCGGACAGGGGATTAACTGAAGCTTTCTTT.